Each of the 8 T cell receptor beta chains below was sequenced from the same sample in a study of blood T cell repertoires in COVID-19. Profiled with immunoSEQ multiplex PCR; TCRdb holds only in-frame clones, not every one. The sample has 190,000 or so clones; around 87% are singletons. Sequencing input: peripheral blood. These receptor sequences come from a man in his forties or fifties with active or convalescent COVID-19.

This clone has only one observation. The chain employs TRBV6-5 and TRBJ2-1; 9 nucleotides line up with TRBD2. Germline V CDR1 and CDR2: MNHEY, SVGAGI. V gave up 0 bases and J gave up 5 bases; unmatched junction bases: 5. This CDR3 spans 16 amino acids. The CDR3 is CASSYSLVAGDNEQFF. The CDR3 coding sequence is TGTGCCAGCAGTTACTCGTTGGTAGCGGGGGACAATGAGCAGTTCTTC.

This chain joins TRBV13 and TRBJ1-4; 7 positions agree with TRBD1. This CDR3 is built from 17 residues. V shed 5 bases and J 4 bases; nucleotides not matched to a gene: 13. Per germline, CDR1 PRHDT and CDR2 FYEKMQ (reference sequence). The CDR3 sequence is CASSQQTDRPINEKLFF. CDR3 sequence (DNA): TGTGCCAGCAGCCAACAAACGGACAGGCCAATTAATGAAAAACTGTTTTTT.

The count of this clone is one. The gene calls are TRBV19 and TRBJ1-1; D is possibly TRBD1 (5 bases). V lost 4 bases, J lost 6 bases, and 21 bases lay in between. Germline CDR1 reads LNHDA; CDR2 reads SQIVND (reference sequence). The CDR3 is 16 amino acids. The CDR3 region is CASSNPGGGSVAEAFF. For the CDR3, the DNA is TGTGCCAGTAGTAACCCCGGTGGGGGGTCGGTCGCTGAAGCTTTCTTT.

This clone was detected only once. This chain uses TRBV4-2 with TRBJ1-6, with a possible D match to TRBD1 (5 bases). This CDR3 region has 16 residues. The germline CDR1 and CDR2 sequences are LGHNA and YNFKEQ. The V gene lost 0 bases and the J gene lost 4 bases, with 10 bases spanning the gap. CDR3 bases: TGTGCCAGCAGCCAAGAGTCGACAGTGTATAATTCACCCCTCCACTTT. It yields the protein CASSQESTVYNSPLHF.

The gene calls are TRBV4-1 and TRBJ1-1, with 12 bases lining up with TRBD1. The CDR3 sequence is 19 residues long. Germline assignment: CDR1 MGHRA and CDR2 YSYEKL. The V segment lost 2 bases and the J segment 8 bases; nucleotides outside the gene matches: 18. The CDR3 nucleotides read TGCGCCAGCAGCCAACACCCCGGGACAGGGGGCGCGGGACGACAAGAAGCTTTCTTT. Translating gives CASSQHPGTGGAGRQEAFF.

The rearrangement joins TRBV10-3 to TRBJ2-5, with D possibly TRBD2 on 5 matching bases. CDR3 length: 15 amino acids. Trimming removed 2 bases at V and 5 bases at J, with 15 bases between. The germline V gene encodes CDR1 ENHRY and CDR2 SYGVKD. The CDR3 DNA is TGTGCCATCAGTGAGAGGGAGCTACTCGGTGAGACCCAGTACTTC. Translated: CAISERELLGETQYF.

This rearrangement joins TRBV9 to TRBJ2-1; 7 bases fit TRBD1. The CDR3 runs 16 residues. V gave up 3 bases and J gave up 4 bases; unmatched junction bases: 10. CDR1 is SGDLS, CDR2 YYNGEE, per germline. Here the CDR3 DNA reads TGTGCCAGCAGCGGGTCACAGGGGCTTACGTACAATGAGCAGTTCTTC. It yields the protein CASSGSQGLTYNEQFF.

The chain combines TRBV6-5 with TRBJ2-7, with D maybe TRBD1 (5 bases). Trimming cost V 4 bases and J 6 bases, with 7 bases left between them. There are 11 residues in the CDR3. Germline CDR1 and CDR2: MNHEY and SVGAGI. CDR3: CASSSGREQYF. In nucleotides, the CDR3 is TGTGCCAGCAGTTCAGGGCGCGAGCAGTACTTC.